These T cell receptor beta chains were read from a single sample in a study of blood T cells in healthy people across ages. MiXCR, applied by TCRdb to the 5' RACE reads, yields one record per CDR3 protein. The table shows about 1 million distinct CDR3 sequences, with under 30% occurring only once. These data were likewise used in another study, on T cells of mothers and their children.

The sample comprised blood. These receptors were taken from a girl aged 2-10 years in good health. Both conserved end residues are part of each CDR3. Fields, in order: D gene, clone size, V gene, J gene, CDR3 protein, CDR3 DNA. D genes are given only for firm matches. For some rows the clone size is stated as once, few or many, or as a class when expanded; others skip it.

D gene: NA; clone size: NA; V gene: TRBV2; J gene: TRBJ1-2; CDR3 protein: CASRESDYGYTF; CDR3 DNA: TGTGCCAGCAGGGAGTCAGACTATGGCTACACCTTC
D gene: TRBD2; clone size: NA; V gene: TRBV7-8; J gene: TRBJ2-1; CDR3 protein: CASRSGGGRNEQFF; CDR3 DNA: TGTGCCAGCCGGTCGGGGGGAGGAAGAAATGAGCAGTTCTTC
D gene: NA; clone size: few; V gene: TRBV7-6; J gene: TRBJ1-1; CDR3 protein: CASSSGLWTEAFF; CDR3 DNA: TGTGCCAGCAGCTCTGGACTGTGGACTGAAGCTTTCTTT
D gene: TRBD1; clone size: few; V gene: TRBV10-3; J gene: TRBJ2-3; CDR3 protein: CAISESTGATDTQYF; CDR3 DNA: TGTGCCATCAGTGAGTCAACAGGGGCAACAGATACGCAGTATTTT
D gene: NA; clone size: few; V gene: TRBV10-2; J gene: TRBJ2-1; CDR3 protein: CASSEHSTRNEQFF; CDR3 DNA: TGCGCCAGCAGTGAGCACTCCACAAGGAATGAGCAGTTCTTC
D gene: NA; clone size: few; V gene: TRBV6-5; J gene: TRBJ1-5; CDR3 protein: CASSPPPRKVQPQHF; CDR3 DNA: TGTGCCAGCAGTCCACCCCCGAGGAAGGTTCAGCCCCAGCATTTT
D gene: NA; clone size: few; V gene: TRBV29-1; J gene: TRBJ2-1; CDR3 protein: CSVANPSSYNEQFF; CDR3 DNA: TGCAGCGTTGCCAACCCTAGCTCCTACAATGAGCAGTTCTTC
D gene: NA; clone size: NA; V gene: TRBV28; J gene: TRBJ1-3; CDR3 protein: CASSPPGLKGGNTIYF; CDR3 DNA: TGTGCCAGCAGTCCCCCCGGACTGAAGGGGGGAAACACCATATATTTT
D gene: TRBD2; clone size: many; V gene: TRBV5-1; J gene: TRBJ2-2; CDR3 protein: CASSLSGTSGTGELFF; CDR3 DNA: TGCGCCAGCAGCTTAAGCGGGACTAGCGGGACCGGGGAGCTGTTTTTT
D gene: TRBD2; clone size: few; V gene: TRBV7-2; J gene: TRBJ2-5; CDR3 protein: CASSLVERGGFQETQYF; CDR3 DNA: TGTGCCAGCAGCTTAGTTGAGCGGGGAGGCTTCCAAGAGACCCAGTACTTC
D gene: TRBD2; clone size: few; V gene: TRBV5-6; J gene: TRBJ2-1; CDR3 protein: CASTGGTNSYNEQFF; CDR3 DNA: TGTGCCAGCACGGGCGGGACTAACTCCTACAATGAGCAGTTCTTC
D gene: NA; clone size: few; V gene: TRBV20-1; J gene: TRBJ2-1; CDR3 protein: CSAPKALAPNEQFF; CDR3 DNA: TGCAGTGCTCCCAAAGCTCTAGCGCCCAATGAGCAGTTCTTC
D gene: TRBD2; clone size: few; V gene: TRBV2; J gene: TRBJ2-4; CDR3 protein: CASSEVGGTPKNIQYF; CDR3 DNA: TGTGCCAGCAGTGAGGTCGGGGGGACCCCCAAAAACATTCAGTACTTC
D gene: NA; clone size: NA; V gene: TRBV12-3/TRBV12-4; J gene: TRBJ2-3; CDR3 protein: CASSYRESDTQYF; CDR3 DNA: TGTGCCAGCAGCTACAGGGAATCAGATACGCAGTATTTT
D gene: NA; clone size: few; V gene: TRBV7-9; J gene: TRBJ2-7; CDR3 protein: CASSFVASYEQYF; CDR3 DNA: TGTGCCAGCAGCTTCGTCGCCTCCTACGAGCAGTACTTC
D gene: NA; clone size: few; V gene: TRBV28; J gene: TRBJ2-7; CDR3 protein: CASSFPGEQYF; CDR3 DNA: TGTGCCAGCAGTTTTCCGGGGGAGCAGTACTTC
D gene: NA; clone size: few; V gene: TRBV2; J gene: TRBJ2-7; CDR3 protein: CASSLYSGGEQYF; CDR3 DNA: TGTGCCAGCAGTCTCTATAGCGGAGGGGAGCAGTACTTC
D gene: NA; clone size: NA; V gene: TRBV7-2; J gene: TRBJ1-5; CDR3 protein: CASSLDKGNQPQHF; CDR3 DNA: TGTGCCAGCAGCTTAGATAAGGGTAATCAGCCCCAGCATTTT
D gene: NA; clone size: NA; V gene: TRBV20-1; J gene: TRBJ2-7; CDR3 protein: CSATSQLLSYEQYF; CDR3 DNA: TGCAGTGCTACTTCACAGTTGCTCTCCTACGAGCAGTACTTC
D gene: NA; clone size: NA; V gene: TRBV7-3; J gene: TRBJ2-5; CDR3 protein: CASSHRTGGEETQYF; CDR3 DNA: TGTGCCAGCAGCCACCGGACGGGGGGCGAAGAGACCCAGTACTTC
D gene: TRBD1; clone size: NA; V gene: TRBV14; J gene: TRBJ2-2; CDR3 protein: CASSQHVGTANTGELFF; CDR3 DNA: TGTGCCAGCAGCCAACATGTTGGGACAGCCAACACCGGGGAGCTGTTTTTT
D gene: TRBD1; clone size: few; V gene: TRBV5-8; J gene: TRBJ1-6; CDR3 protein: CASSGTGGAYNSPLHF; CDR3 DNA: TGTGCCAGCAGCGGGACAGGGGGAGCCTATAATTCACCCCTCCACTTT